Shown below are 21 T cell receptor beta chains from a single sample sequenced in a study of T cells after yellow fever vaccination. MiXCR, applied by TCRdb to the 5' RACE reads, yields one record per CDR3 protein. Of under 600,000 distinct CDR3 sequences detected, just over 20% appear once; the ten largest clones hold about 15%. The material sequenced was PBMCs, taken less than 25 days after the first yellow fever vaccination. These receptors were taken from a man aged 18 to 29 who received the YFV17D yellow fever vaccine.

In this sample, this clonotype turned up a few times. The CDR3 loop reads CAWSVWGTEAFF. CDR3 nucleotides: TGTGCCTGGAGTGTCTGGGGAACTGAAGCTTTCTTT. This rearrangement joins TRBV30 to TRBJ1-1, with D uncertain. The V end was cut by 0 bases, the J end by 5 bases, with 7 bases between. CDR3 size: 12 residues. Germline V CDR1 and CDR2: GTSNPN, SVGIG (reference sequence).

This clonotype was counted a few times. The chain carries TRBV5-1 and TRBJ2-2, with D unresolved. Germline V lookup: CDR1 SGHRS, CDR2 YFSETQ. The length of the CDR3 is 13 residues. The V end was cut by 3 bases, the J end by 2 bases, with 5 bases between. CDR3 coding DNA: TGCGCCAGCAGCTCTGACAACACCGGGGAGCTGTTTTTT. Its translation: CASSSDNTGELFF.

CDR3 residues: CASTNRDGGDTQYF. CDR3 coding DNA: TGTGCCAGCACGAACAGGGATGGAGGGGATACGCAGTATTTT. The chain recombines TRBV12-3 or TRBV12-4 with TRBJ2-3; possibly TRBD1 or TRBD2 for D (6 bases each). V dropped 7 bases and J dropped 6 bases, with 17 bases sitting between them. This CDR3 is built from 14 residues.

In its sample, this clonotype was seen a few times. J is TRBJ2-7 and V is TRBV6-2 or TRBV6-3, with no clear D. Trimming shortened V by 0 bases and J by 1 base, and 7 bases separated the two germline ends. Germline V CDR1 and CDR2: MNHEY, SVGEGT. CDR3 length: 14 amino acids. CDR3 coding DNA: TGTGCCAGCAGTTACTCGTCAGAATCCTACGAGCAGTACGTC. This gives the protein CASSYSSESYEQYV.

The chain uses TRBV20-1 and TRBJ2-4, with unresolved D. Trimming removed 3 bases from V and 7 bases from J, with 13 bases in between. The CDR3 loop spans 13 amino acids. From germline, CDR1 is DFQATT and CDR2 SNEGSKA (reference sequence). CDR3 bases: TGCAGTGCTAGCTACGGCGGCTACAACATTCAGTACTTC. Its translation is CSASYGGYNIQYF.

This clonotype was recorded a few times. CDR3 in DNA: TGTGCCAGCAGCTTAGAAGGCAGGTGGGAGGGCTACACCTTC. Its protein is CASSLEGRWEGYTF. This chain joins TRBV11-2 and TRBJ1-2; D gene unclear. Trimming took off 0 bases at V and 8 bases at J, with 13 bases between the two ends. The CDR3 loop spans 14 amino acids. CDR1 is SGHAT and CDR2 is FQNNGV in the germline V gene.

The chain is built from TRBV5-4 and TRBJ2-4; the D gene is possibly TRBD2 (6 bases). The CDR3 is 17 residues long. V was pared by 2 bases and J by 3 bases, with 18 bases between. CDR1 and CDR2 (germline): SGHNT, YYREEE (reference sequence). The CDR3 region is CASSFIYGGRGKNIQYF. CDR3 nucleotide sequence: TGTGCCAGCAGCTTCATTTATGGGGGGAGAGGCAAAAACATTCAGTACTTC.

The rearrangement uses TRBV6-5 and TRBJ1-2; no clear D gene. This CDR3 spans 14 amino acids. The V end lost 0 bases, the J end lost 4 bases, and 9 bases lay between the germline ends. The germline V gene has CDR1 MNHEY and CDR2 SVGAGI. The CDR3 coding sequence is TGTGCCAGCAGTTACTCGAGGCAGCTCTATGGCTACACCTTC. It encodes CASSYSRQLYGYTF.

This clonotype was seen a handful of times. The rearrangement joins TRBV19 to TRBJ1-1; unclear D gene. This CDR3 region has 12 residues. Deletions cut 6 bases from V and 1 base from J, with 6 bases between. Germline assignment: CDR1 LNHDA and CDR2 SQIVND (reference sequence). The CDR3, as DNA: TGTGCCAGTAGACGTCCGAACACTGAAGCTTTCTTT. Translation gives CASRRPNTEAFF.

This sequence joins TRBV7-9 and TRBJ1-5; 7 nucleotides agree with TRBD1. Trimming removed 6 bases from V and 5 bases from J; junction bases left unmatched: 7. Germline CDR1 SEHNR, CDR2 FQNEAQ (reference sequence). There are 14 residues in the CDR3. In DNA, the CDR3 is TGTGCCAGCAGTCAACAGGGGCGGGATCAGCCCCAGCATTTT. It yields the protein CASSQQGRDQPQHF.

This clonotype was recorded a few times. The chain couples TRBV6-5 to TRBJ2-7; D gene unclear. Germline values: CDR1 MNHEY, CDR2 SVGAGI. V lost 0 bases and J lost 4, with 10 bases in between. The CDR3 has 14 amino acids. Here the CDR3 reads CASSYSDLGYEQYF. The CDR3 DNA is TGTGCCAGCAGTTACTCGGATCTAGGGTACGAGCAGTACTTC.

The genes are TRBV7-8 and TRBJ2-1; possible D gene TRBD2, 5 bases. Trimming took 3 bases from V and 3 from J, leaving 9 bases between them. The germline V gene has CDR1 SGHVS and CDR2 FQNEAQ. There are 14 residues in the CDR3. The CDR3 spells CASSLARVYNEQFF. The CDR3 region has the DNA TGTGCCAGCAGCTTGGCGCGGGTCTACAATGAGCAGTTCTTC.

The gene calls are TRBV12-3 or TRBV12-4 and TRBJ1-1, with unresolved D. The CDR3 is 13 amino acids. V lost 6 bases and J 5 bases, leaving 13 bases between the germline ends. For the CDR3, the DNA is TGTGCCAGCAGCCTTACATGGAGAACTGAAGCTTTCTTT. Amino acids: CASSLTWRTEAFF.

There are a few counts of this clonotype. The chain combines TRBV29-1 with TRBJ2-3; D gene ambiguous. There are 15 residues in the CDR3. V was shortened by 0 bases and J by 1 base, with 11 bases between the two germline ends. CDR1 is SQVTM and CDR2 is ANQGSEA in the germline V gene. DNA of the CDR3: TGCAGCGTTGAAGACCTTTCGATCCGCACAGATACGCAGTATTTT. It specifies CSVEDLSIRTDTQYF.

The chain recombines TRBV20-1 with TRBJ2-1, with D perhaps matching TRBD1 (5 bases). Germline V gene data show CDR1 as DFQATT and CDR2 as SNEGSKA (reference sequence). The CDR3 totals 15 residues. Between the trimmed V and J ends, which lost 3 bases and 5 bases, there was a span of 17 bases. Here the CDR3 DNA reads TGCAGTGCTAGTCCTTTGACAGCTGGGCACAATGAGCAGTTCTTC. It encodes CSASPLTAGHNEQFF.

The sample holds a few counts of this clonotype. The CDR3 DNA sequence: TGCAGTGCTAGTTCCGGGAACACTGAAGCTTTCTTT. It is translated as CSASSGNTEAFF. The chain has TRBV20-1 and TRBJ1-1, with D uncertain. Trimming shortened V by 3 bases and J by 1 base, and 6 bases separated the two germline ends. Germline V gene lookup returns CDR1 DFQATT and CDR2 SNEGSKA (reference sequence). This CDR3 is built from 12 residues.

The J gene is TRBJ2-5, the V gene TRBV5-4; tentative D call: TRBD1 (6 bases). Germline CDR1 reads SGHNT; CDR2 reads YYREEE (reference sequence). This CDR3 has 14 amino acids. Trimming shortened V by 4 bases and J by 4 bases, and 14 bases separated the two germline ends. This CDR3 reads CASSTWGRGETQYF. The CDR3 region has the DNA TGTGCCAGCAGCACATGGGGCAGGGGAGAGACCCAGTACTTC.

In its sample, this clonotype was seen a few times. V gene TRBV3-1 combines with J gene TRBJ2-2, with D maybe TRBD2 (6 bases). CDR3 length: 15 amino acids. The ends were cut back, 1 base at V and 4 bases at J, with 10 bases in the middle. Germline CDR1 and CDR2: LGHDT and YNNKEL (reference sequence). CDR3 sequence: CASSQATSSTGELFF. As DNA, the CDR3 is TGTGCCAGCAGCCAAGCCACTAGCAGCACCGGGGAGCTGTTTTTT.

This clonotype came up a few times. V and J are TRBV12-3 or TRBV12-4 and TRBJ1-1; tentatively, D is TRBD1 (6 bases). V was shortened by 5 bases and J by 5 bases, with 15 bases between the two germline ends. CDR3 length: 14 residues. The chain's CDR3 is CASSTGQLRTEAFF. The CDR3 DNA reads TGTGCCAGCAGTACCGGACAGCTACGAACTGAAGCTTTCTTT.

This clonotype has more than one count but fewer than ten. This chain links TRBV27 with TRBJ1-2; 7 nucleotides match TRBD1. The CDR3 runs to 14 residues. After removal of 4 bases from V and 5 bases from J, the junction contained 7 bases not matched to a gene. Per the germline V gene, CDR1 is MNHEY and CDR2 is SMNVEV (reference sequence). CDR3 DNA sequence: TGTGCCAGCAGTTCCAAGACAGGGAGGTATGGCTACACCTTC. Protein product: CASSSKTGRYGYTF.

This chain joins TRBV5-4 and TRBJ2-1, with D uncertain. The CDR3 sequence is 14 residues long. Germline V gives CDR1 SGHNT, CDR2 YYREEE (reference sequence). V was trimmed by 4 bases and J by 8 bases, leaving 16 bases between them. This CDR3 reads CASSPSPRQDEQFF. The DNA of the CDR3 is TGTGCCAGCAGCCCATCCCCTCGTCAGGATGAGCAGTTCTTC.